This T cell receptor beta chain was sequenced for a study of blood T cell repertoires in COVID-19. For the study at large: The United States, Italy and Spain were the sources of the acute and convalescent COVID-19 samples. T cells, B-cell-depleted T cells, or PBMCs provided the cDNA or gDNA that served as material.

Using immunoSEQ multiplex PCR, the repertoire was profiled, and TCRdb retains in-frame clones only, with some absent. The sample comprises a few hundred thousand clones, 70% to 90% of which are singletons, and around 1.5% rests with the top ten. Germline lookup yields CDR1 SGDLS and CDR2 YYNGEE. The CDR3 covers 16 residues. J was trimmed by 2 bases and V by 2 bases; bases with no gene match: 7. This clonotype was obtained from an elderly man with acute or convalescent COVID-19. Sequenced input: peripheral blood. J is TRBJ1-3 and V is TRBV9, with 7 bases identical to TRBD1. CDR3 amino acids: CASSVGSRGTGNTIYF. CDR3 nucleotides: TGTGCCAGCAGCGTGGGGAGCAGGGGGACTGGAAACACCATATATTTT.